This passage covers 11 T cell receptor beta chains from one sample sequenced in a study of CD8 T cells in Susac syndrome. Random hexamers were used to reverse transcribe the RNA input (roughly 0.5 to 1 ug). A single record per CDR3 protein comes from TCRdb applying MiXCR to the immunoSEQ multiplex PCR reads. The sample carries about 300,000 distinct CDR3 sequences, 70% to 90% recorded once. Material for sequencing was CD8+ T cells from PBMCs. The receptors here all came from a human donor with multiple sclerosis.

The chain combines TRBV6-1 with TRBJ2-5; D is ambiguous. CDR1 is MNHNS, CDR2 SASEGT, per germline. The V end lost 1 base, the J end lost 4 bases, and 4 bases lay between the germline ends. This CDR3 has 12 residues. CDR3 DNA sequence: TGTGCCAGCAGTGAAGTTGGAGAGACCCAGTACTTC. Encoded protein: CASSEVGETQYF.

The chain couples TRBV20-1 to TRBJ2-1; TRBD1 matches 7 bases. The germline V gene has CDR1 DFQATT and CDR2 SNEGSKA (reference sequence). With 8 bases clipped from V and 4 bases from J, the junction kept 14 bases outside the gene matches. CDR3 length equals 15 residues. CDR3 bases: TGCAGTCCCCTGATGCCAATCAGGGGGTACAATGAGCAGTTCTTC. Encoded protein: CSPLMPIRGYNEQFF.

The rearrangement links TRBV18 to TRBJ2-2; 7 bases fit TRBD1. Germline V gene sequence: CDR1 KGHSH, CDR2 LQKENI. CDR3 length equals 16 residues. V lost 3 bases, J lost 3 bases, and 7 bases stayed unmatched. DNA of the CDR3: TGTGCCAGCTCACCCTTCCGACAGGGCGACACCGGGGAGCTGTTTTTT. The encoded protein is CASSPFRQGDTGELFF.

The chain employs TRBV2 and TRBJ2-1; D gene ambiguous. Germline V gene lookup returns CDR1 SNHLY and CDR2 FYNNEI. Deletions cut 1 base from V and 7 bases from J, with 20 bases between. There are 17 residues in the CDR3. The CDR3 is CASSEEGRRERWNEQFF. The CDR3 nucleotides are TGTGCCAGCAGTGAAGAGGGCCGCAGAGAGAGGTGGAATGAGCAGTTCTTC.

The rearrangement links TRBV4-1 to TRBJ1-2, with 7 bases that match TRBD1. CDR1 and CDR2 (germline): MGHRA, YSYEKL. The CDR3 consists of 15 residues. The ends lost 1 base at V and 2 bases at J; junction bases unmatched: 4. CDR3 region: CASSQVTGSNYGYTF. The DNA for the CDR3 is TGCGCCAGCAGCCAAGTGACAGGGTCGAACTATGGCTACACCTTC.

This clonotype was observed a few times. The J gene is TRBJ2-2, the V gene TRBV20-1; D perhaps matches TRBD2 (5 bases). Germline CDR1 and CDR2: DFQATT and SNEGSKA (reference sequence). This CDR3 has 13 amino acids. Trimming left V 5 bases short and J 1 base short, with 8 bases between. The CDR3 region is CSAPRENTGELFF. In DNA form, the CDR3 reads TGCAGTGCTCCCCGGGAGAACACCGGGGAGCTGTTTTTT.

V gene TRBV27 combines with J gene TRBJ2-5, with 8 bases lining up with TRBD2. Per germline, CDR1 MNHEY and CDR2 SMNVEV (reference sequence). Trimming at V came to 7 bases and at J to 4 bases, leaving 8 bases not matched to a gene. This CDR3 has 14 amino acids. CDR3 sequence (DNA): TGTGCCAGCACCGGAGGGCTAGCGGGAGAGACCCAGTACTTC. It codes for CASTGGLAGETQYF.

V is TRBV7-9 and J is TRBJ2-5, with D unclear. The CDR3 extends over 14 amino acids. Trimming shortened V by 5 bases and J by 4 bases, and 14 bases separated the two germline ends. CDR1 and CDR2 from the germline V gene are SEHNR and FQNEAQ (reference sequence). CDR3 in DNA: TGTGCCAGCAGCCACCTTCTTGATCGAGAGACCCAGTACTTC. Its protein is CASSHLLDRETQYF. The variable domain in full, with the rest retrieved from reference TRBV7-9 and TRBJ2-5, is DTGVSQNPRHKITKRGQNVTFRCDPISEHNRLYWYRQTLGQGPEFLTYFQNEAQLEKSRLLSDRFSAERPKGSFSTLEIQRTEQGDSAMYLCASSHLLDRETQYFGPGTRLLVL.

This clonotype was seen a few times. The chain couples TRBV29-1 to TRBJ2-7; D unresolved. This CDR3 is built from 16 residues. The germline gives CDR1 SQVTM, CDR2 ANQGSEA. With 4 bases removed from V and 0 bases from J, the gap between germline ends came to 19 bases. The chain's CDR3 is CSVGLSIAATSYEQYF. In DNA, the CDR3 is TGCAGCGTTGGGTTGTCGATCGCAGCCACCTCCTACGAGCAGTACTTC.

The CDR3 sequence is CASTPERSSYNEQFF. The CDR3 DNA is TGTGCCAGCACCCCCGAGCGGAGCTCCTACAATGAGCAGTTCTTC. The chain couples TRBV27 to TRBJ2-1, with a possible D match to TRBD2 (5 bases). Germline V gene data show CDR1 as MNHEY and CDR2 as SMNVEV (reference sequence). Trimming left V 7 bases short and J 0 bases short, with 13 bases between. The CDR3 has 15 residues.

V and J are TRBV10-3 and TRBJ1-4; D possibly corresponds to TRBD1 (5 bases). CDR1 and CDR2 from the germline V gene are ENHRY and SYGVKD. The CDR3 is 12 amino acids. Deletions cut 8 bases from V and 12 bases from J, with 16 bases between. CDR3 sequence: CAIGRGEGELFF. The CDR3 DNA reads TGTGCCATCGGGCGTGGGGAAGGGGAACTGTTTTTT.